These T cell receptor beta chains were read from a single sample in a study of blood T cell repertoires in COVID-19. Some clones are missing from TCRdb's copy, which holds only in-frame ones; the method was immunoSEQ multiplex PCR. The table lists 300,000 to 400,000 clones, just over 85% of them singletons. Source material: PBMCs or T cells enriched from blood (not recorded which). The receptors stem from a woman between 40 and 55 years old with acute COVID-19. Both conserved end residues are part of each CDR3. A D gene is named only where the DNA matches it firmly. Clone size is not always given. Where it is, it says once, few, many or a class for expanded clones.

v_gene	d_gene	j_gene	abundance	CDR3nt	CDR3aa
TRBV4-2	TRBD1	TRBJ2-7	.	TGTGCCAGCAGCCATGAGCAGGGGGCCTCCTACGAGCAGTACTTC	CASSHEQGASYEQYF
TRBV15	.	TRBJ2-5	.	TGTGCCACCAGCAGAGATGTGAAGGGGCTGGGGGAGACCCAGTACTTC	CATSRDVKGLGETQYF
TRBV12-5	TRBD1	TRBJ1-6	.	TGTGCTAGTGGTCAACGTTCGGGACAGGGCTATTCACCCCTCCACTTT	CASGQRSGQGYSPLHF
TRBV19	.	TRBJ1-2	.	TGTGCCAGTAGTCCCAGGGGTTCTGGCTACACCTTC	CASSPRGSGYTF
TRBV27	TRBD2	TRBJ2-1	.	TGTGCCAGCAACTTGGGACTAGCACTCTACAATGAGCAGTTCTTC	CASNLGLALYNEQFF
TRBV5-4	.	TRBJ1-1	.	TGTGCCAGCAGCTTGGGAAGGCTGCGGGGCTCCACTGAAGCTTTCTTT	CASSLGRLRGSTEAFF
TRBV27	.	TRBJ2-7	.	TGTGCCAGCACTTACTCCAGGTCCTACGAGCAGTACTTC	CASTYSRSYEQYF
TRBV5-4	TRBD1	TRBJ1-2	.	TGTGCCAGCAGCTTGGCCGGGACAGCTTATGGCTACACCTTC	CASSLAGTAYGYTF
TRBV6-2/TRBV6-3	TRBD1	TRBJ1-5	.	TGTGCCAGCAGTGAGACAGGGAAGGTGAATCAGCCCCAGCATTTT	CASSETGKVNQPQHF
TRBV9	.	TRBJ2-2	.	TGTGCCAGCAGCGTAGTAGGGGGGGCGGACACCGGGGAGCTGTTTTTT	CASSVVGGADTGELFF
TRBV3-1/TRBV3-2	.	TRBJ2-2	.	TGTGCCAGCAGCCAAGTCTGGAACACCGGGGAGCTGTTTTTT	CASSQVWNTGELFF
TRBV20-1	.	TRBJ1-6	.	TGCAGTGCTAGTCGTGTAGACACCCATTCACCCCTCCACTTT	CSASRVDTHSPLHF
TRBV19	TRBD1	TRBJ1-5	many	TGTGCCAGTAGTATAAGGGACAGGGGGCTCGGGAATCAGCCCCAGCATTTT	CASSIRDRGLGNQPQHF
TRBV4-2	TRBD1	TRBJ2-6	.	TGTGCCAGCAGCCAGGAGACAGGGGCCGGGGCCAACGTCCTGACTTTC	CASSQETGAGANVLTF